The 19 T cell receptor beta chains below come from one sample, sequenced in a study of shared clonotypes between healthy human individuals. Terminally differentiated effector memory CD45RA+ cells were excluded by CCR7 positive selection of CD45RO-negative cells. Data came from immunoSEQ multiplex PCR; TCRdb stores just in-frame clones and leaves some out. The table has more than 2 million clones, approximately 92% seen once. The sequenced material came from naive CD8+ T cells from PBMCs. The receptors here all came from a man aged 18-30 years in good health. Some clones in this sample may be carry-over from other donors' samples.

The chain links TRBV2 to TRBJ1-2; possible D gene TRBD1, 5 bases. Per the germline V gene, CDR1 is SNHLY and CDR2 is FYNNEI. The CDR3 spans 14 residues. The V gene lost 11 bases and the J gene lost 2 bases, with 18 bases spanning the gap. CDR3 protein: CAGWTGRANYGYTF. The CDR3 DNA sequence: TGTGCCGGCTGGACCGGCAGGGCGAACTATGGCTACACCTTC.

CDR3 loop: CASSSTGDNEQYF. The CDR3 coding sequence is TGTGCCAGCAGCTCCACAGGGGATAACGAGCAGTACTTC. This chain links TRBV7-8 with TRBJ2-7, with 7 bases fitting TRBD1. V was clipped by 4 bases and J by 5 bases; unmatched bases: 5. CDR1 is SGHVS, CDR2 FQNEAQ, per germline. The CDR3 has 13 residues.

This chain's CDR3 is CASTPGGRREQFF. The CDR3, as DNA: TGTGCCAGTACCCCGGGGGGGAGGCGAGAGCAGTTCTTC. The chain is built from TRBV19 and TRBJ2-1; 8 nucleotides align to TRBD2. With 7 bases clipped from V and 10 bases from J, the junction kept 9 bases outside the gene matches. The CDR3 sequence is 13 residues long. The germline V gene has CDR1 LNHDA and CDR2 SQIVND (reference sequence).

This chain links TRBV7-2 with TRBJ1-4; no clear D gene. The CDR3 is 13 residues long. Trimming left V 4 bases short and J 11 bases short, with 14 bases between. Germline assignment: CDR1 SGHTA and CDR2 FQGNSA. The CDR3 spells CASSSAPSKKLFF. The CDR3 DNA is TGTGCCAGCAGCTCAGCCCCTTCGAAGAAACTGTTTTTT.

The chain recombines TRBV9 with TRBJ2-7, with a tentative D call TRBD2 (6 bases). V lost 3 bases and J lost 3, with 13 bases in between. The CDR3 has 14 residues. Germline lookup yields CDR1 SGDLS and CDR2 YYNGEE. CDR3 in amino acids: CASSGRGKNYEQYF. CDR3 DNA: TGTGCCAGCAGCGGCCGCGGGAAGAACTACGAGCAGTACTTC.

The V and J genes are TRBV13 and TRBJ2-5; 13 bases are shared with TRBD2. This CDR3 has 18 amino acids. V was pared by 5 bases and J by 0 bases, with 9 bases of the junction left unmatched. Germline assignment: CDR1 PRHDT and CDR2 FYEKMQ (reference sequence). As DNA, the CDR3 is TGTGCCAGCAGCCAGCGGCTCGGGACTAGCGGGAACCAAGAGACCCAGTACTTC. Amino acids: CASSQRLGTSGNQETQYF.

This clone was seen once. This rearrangement joins TRBV30 to TRBJ2-5, with D maybe TRBD1 (5 bases). The J call is uncertain, as TRBJ2-7 better fits the DNA end. CDR1 and CDR2 (germline): GTSNPN, SVGIG (reference sequence). The CDR3 loop spans 13 amino acids. CDR3: CAWSGDSSYEQYF. CDR3 DNA sequence: TGTGCCTGGAGTGGAGACAGTTCCTACGAGCAGTACTTC.

The chain combines TRBV11-2 with TRBJ2-7; D is perhaps TRBD1 (5 bases). The length of the CDR3 is 13 residues. V lost 1 base and J lost 3, with 7 bases in between. From germline, CDR1 is SGHAT and CDR2 FQNNGV. Here the CDR3 reads CASSLGQYYEQYF. The CDR3 nucleotides read TGTGCCAGCAGCTTAGGACAGTACTACGAGCAGTACTTC.

The CDR3 nucleotides are TGTGCTAGTGGTTTGGTACCCCCAACGGGGAAGACCTACAATGAGCAGTTCTTC. Translation: CASGLVPPTGKTYNEQFF. This sequence joins TRBV12-5 and TRBJ2-1; D might be TRBD2 (5 bases). V was shortened by 0 bases and J by 2 bases, with 17 bases between the two germline ends. CDR3 length: 18 residues. In germline, CDR1 is LGHNT, CDR2 FRNRAP.

The rearrangement uses TRBV2 and TRBJ2-7; 8 nucleotides align to TRBD2. Germline CDR1 SNHLY, CDR2 FYNNEI. V gave up 7 bases and J gave up 5 bases; unmatched junction bases: 13. The CDR3 covers 15 residues. CDR3 coding DNA: TGTGCCAGCAAGGGCCCGGGACTAGAGATCCACGAGCAGTACTTC. Its protein product is CASKGPGLEIHEQYF.

V usage is TRBV27 and J usage is TRBJ2-1; 10 positions match TRBD2. V trimming: 4 bases; J trimming: 2 bases; junction bases outside the gene matches: 5. Germline-derived CDR1 and CDR2 are MNHEY and SMNVEV (reference sequence). The CDR3 consists of 16 residues. CDR3 region: CASSSISGRAYNEQFF. CDR3 DNA: TGTGCCAGCAGTTCCATAAGCGGGAGGGCCTACAATGAGCAGTTCTTC.

The DNA of the CDR3 is TGTGCCAGTAGTATTTTCAGCGGGATCACTAAACTCTACAATGAGCAGTTCTTC. Its protein product is CASSIFSGITKLYNEQFF. This chain links TRBV19 with TRBJ2-1; 7 nucleotides match TRBD2. The CDR3 is 18 amino acids. The J segment lost 3 bases and the V segment lost 3 bases, leaving 14 bases of the junction unmatched. Germline V CDR1 and CDR2: LNHDA, SQIVND (reference sequence). The full variable domain, completed using reference TRBV19 and TRBJ2-1, is DGGITQSPKYLFRKEGQNVTLSCEQNLNHDAMYWYRQDPGQGLRLIYYSQIVNDFQKGDIAEGYSVSREKKESFPLTVTSAQKNPTAFYLCASSIFSGITKLYNEQFFGPGTRLTVL.

The chain couples TRBV4-2 to TRBJ2-7, with D possibly TRBD2 on 5 matching bases. The V end was cut by 0 bases, the J end by 1 base, with 10 bases between. The CDR3 is 15 residues long. Germline V gene sequence: CDR1 LGHNA, CDR2 YNFKEQ. The CDR3 bases are TGTGCCAGCAGCCAAGAGGCGGCGGGTTCCTACGAGCAGTACTTC. Translating it yields CASSQEAAGSYEQYF.

About this clone itself: Other DNA sequences in this sample translate to the same CDR3. The DNA of the CDR3 is TGTGCCAGCACGCGGAGCTCCTACAATGAGCAGTTCTTC. Its protein is CASTRSSYNEQFF. The chain is built from TRBV7-9 and TRBJ2-1; no clear D. CDR1 and CDR2 (germline): SEHNR, FQNEAQ (reference sequence). V lost 7 bases and J lost 0, with 7 bases in between. This CDR3 contains 13 residues.

The rearrangement links TRBV13 to TRBJ2-3; 9 nucleotides line up with TRBD2. Trimming cost V 5 bases and J 5 bases; bases outside gene matches: 5. The germline CDR1 and CDR2 sequences are PRHDT and FYEKMQ (reference sequence). The CDR3 is made up of 14 amino acids. CDR3 region: CASSRSGSRDTQYF. Here the CDR3 DNA reads TGTGCCAGCAGCCGTAGCGGGAGCCGAGATACGCAGTATTTT.

The rearrangement links TRBV7-9 to TRBJ2-2; unclear D gene. Trimming removed 6 bases at V and 0 bases at J, with 8 bases between. There are 14 residues in the CDR3. Germline lookup yields CDR1 SEHNR and CDR2 FQNEAQ (reference sequence). CDR3 DNA sequence: TGTGCCAGCAGGTGGGGTTCGAACACCGGGGAGCTGTTTTTT. Amino acids: CASRWGSNTGELFF.

The chain recombines TRBV2 with TRBJ1-1, with 8 nucleotides matching TRBD1. The CDR3 has 14 amino acids. CDR1 is SNHLY, CDR2 FYNNEI, per germline. V shed 2 bases, J shed 7 bases, and the junction held 6 bases outside the gene matches. DNA for the CDR3: TGTGCCAGCAGTGAACCCCAGGGGGCTGGTGAAGCTTTCTTT. Protein: CASSEPQGAGEAFF.

This chain connects TRBV7-9 to TRBJ2-5; the D call may be TRBD1 or TRBD2 (5 bases each). This CDR3 has 16 amino acids. CDR1 and CDR2 from the germline V gene are SEHNR and FQNEAQ (reference sequence). V lost 4 bases and J 2 bases, leaving 17 bases between the germline ends. In DNA form, the CDR3 reads TGTGCCAGCAGCTCGCCCCCCCCAGGGAGTCAAGAGACCCAGTACTTC. It yields the protein CASSSPPPGSQETQYF.

This chain uses TRBV5-1 with TRBJ1-2; D ambiguous. The CDR3 consists of 15 residues. The germline gives CDR1 SGHRS, CDR2 YFSETQ. V dropped 0 bases and J dropped 7 bases, with 16 bases sitting between them. The CDR3 region is CASSLAGQAAPGYTF. CDR3 nucleotide sequence: TGCGCCAGCAGCTTGGCCGGGCAGGCGGCTCCTGGCTACACCTTC.